The next 20 T cell receptor beta chains were all read from a single sample in a study of technical replicates of blood from a few donors. The data were produced by immunoSEQ multiplex PCR, yet TCRdb's version contains in-frame clones alone and is incomplete. This sample yields about 61,000 clones, of which about 96% are seen a single time; 0.15% to 0.25% belongs to the top ten. Sequencing was carried out using T cells isolated from PBMCs. The receptors derive from a human donor in good health.

The gene calls are TRBV28 and TRBJ2-3, with TRBD2 matching over 9 bases. CDR1 is MDHEN, CDR2 SYDVKM, per germline. V shed 6 bases, J shed 5 bases, and the junction held 9 bases outside the gene matches. This CDR3 contains 15 residues. Here the CDR3 DNA reads TGTGCCAGCAGCCATCGGCGGGAGGGGGGAGATACGCAGTATTTT. Protein product: CASSHRREGGDTQYF. Full variable domain (remainder filled in from reference TRBV28 and TRBJ2-3): DVKVTQSSRYLVKRTGEKVFLECVQDMDHENMFWYRQDPGLGLRLIYFSYDVKMKEKGDIPEGYSVSREKKERFSLILESASTNQTSMYLCASSHRREGGDTQYFGPGTRLTVL.

V and J are TRBV7-9 and TRBJ2-7; D perhaps matches TRBD1 (6 bases). The V end was cut by 2 bases, the J end by 3 bases, with 23 bases between. The germline V gene has CDR1 SEHNR and CDR2 FQNEAQ (reference sequence). The CDR3 is 18 residues long. The CDR3 bases are TGTGCCAGCAGCTTACCCATACTCGGCGGACAGAGAAACTACGAGCAGTACTTC. As protein: CASSLPILGGQRNYEQYF.

V is TRBV30 and J is TRBJ2-5, with TRBD2 matching over 9 bases. The CDR3 has 15 residues. The germline V gene has CDR1 GTSNPN and CDR2 SVGIG (reference sequence). V shed 4 bases and J 5 bases; nucleotides not matched to a gene: 11. The CDR3 nucleotides are TGTGCCTGGACCATGGGGCTAGCGGGGAGGGAGACCCAGTACTTC. Translation: CAWTMGLAGRETQYF.

The J gene is TRBJ2-7, the V gene TRBV4-1; D is unclear. Trimming took off 2 bases at V and 0 bases at J, with 26 bases between the two ends. Germline CDR1 and CDR2: MGHRA and YSYEKL. The CDR3 has 20 residues. In DNA form, the CDR3 reads TGCGCCAGCAGCCAAATGTACGGCCCCCGCGATGACCCTAGCTCCTACGAGCAGTACTTC. This sequence encodes CASSQMYGPRDDPSSYEQYF.

This chain connects TRBV7-6 to TRBJ2-7; the D is unclear. CDR1 is SGHVS, CDR2 FNYEAQ, per germline. This CDR3 is 13 amino acids long. Trimming removed 1 base at V and 3 bases at J, with 7 bases between. The CDR3 bases are TGTGCCAGCAGCTTAGAGAACGGCTACGAGCAGTACTTC. As protein: CASSLENGYEQYF.

This clone was recorded once. The rearrangement uses TRBV2 and TRBJ1-2, with D unresolved. CDR3 length: 14 residues. Germline CDR1 SNHLY, CDR2 FYNNEI. Trimming left V 7 bases short and J 3 bases short, with 15 bases between. This CDR3 is CASTPNGNYYGYTF. The CDR3 region has the DNA TGTGCCAGCACCCCCAACGGGAACTACTATGGCTACACCTTC.

The CDR3 reads CASSLWDRVAYQETQYF. The CDR3 DNA follows: TGTGCCAGCAGCTTATGGGACAGGGTAGCGTACCAAGAGACCCAGTACTTC. The V gene is TRBV11-3, the J gene TRBJ2-5; 9 bases fit TRBD1. This CDR3 is built from 17 residues. CDR1 and CDR2 (germline): SGHNT, YENEEA. V lost 2 bases to trimming and J lost 0 bases; unmatched junction nucleotides: 7.

This chain connects TRBV7-6 to TRBJ2-3; the D gene is possibly TRBD2 (6 bases). V shed 1 base and J shed 4 bases, with 12 bases lying between them. The V gene's germline CDR1 is SGHVS and CDR2 FNYEAQ. The CDR3 runs 15 residues. The CDR3 is CASSLGVGEADTQYF. In DNA form, the CDR3 reads TGTGCCAGCAGCTTAGGTGTGGGGGAGGCAGATACGCAGTATTTT.

The chain is built from TRBV6-5 and TRBJ1-2; 7 nucleotides match TRBD1. In germline, CDR1 is MNHEY, CDR2 SVGAGI. The length of the CDR3 is 13 residues. Trimming took 6 bases from V and 4 from J; bases not matched to a gene: 5. CDR3 DNA: TGTGCCAGCAGACTTGACAGGGTCTATGGCTACACCTTC. It translates to CASRLDRVYGYTF.

The chain is built from TRBV4-1 and TRBJ2-5; TRBD2 matches at 8 bases. CDR3 length equals 15 residues. Germline V gene lookup returns CDR1 MGHRA and CDR2 YSYEKL. The V gene end was trimmed by 2 bases and the J gene end by 4 bases; junction bases not matched to a gene: 6. CDR3 region: CASSQPGTRGETQYF. The CDR3 DNA reads TGCGCCAGCAGCCAACCCGGGACTAGAGGAGAGACCCAGTACTTC.

The chain carries TRBV29-1 and TRBJ2-4; D call uncertain. The germline V gene has CDR1 SQVTM and CDR2 ANQGSEA. Between the trimmed V and J ends, which lost 5 bases and 8 bases, there was a span of 7 bases. The CDR3 contains 10 residues. The CDR3 loop reads CSVYRDIQYF. As DNA, the CDR3 is TGCAGCGTTTATAGAGACATTCAGTACTTC.

The DNA of the CDR3 is TGCAGCGCAATAACCCAGGGGGCCACAGAGACCCAGTACTTC. Its protein is CSAITQGATETQYF. The chain recombines TRBV29-1 with TRBJ2-5; 8 bases fit TRBD1. The length of the CDR3 is 14 residues. Germline CDR1 is SQVTM and CDR2 is ANQGSEA. The trim removed 7 bases at V and 4 bases at J, leaving 11 bases unmatched.

V usage is TRBV6-5 and J usage is TRBJ2-7; D is ambiguous. Trimming cost V 5 bases and J 0 bases, with 8 bases left between them. The CDR3 runs to 13 residues. Germline V lookup: CDR1 MNHEY, CDR2 SVGAGI. The CDR3 sequence: CASSPSSSYEQYF. The CDR3 coding sequence is TGTGCCAGCAGTCCCTCCAGCTCCTACGAGCAGTACTTC.

This chain connects TRBV25-1 to TRBJ2-6; D gene ambiguous. Trimming took 1 base from V and 4 from J, leaving 5 bases between them. CDR1 and CDR2 (germline): MGHDK, SYGVNS. The CDR3 spans 14 residues. The CDR3 sequence: CASSESKGANVLTF. The DNA for the CDR3 is TGTGCCAGCAGTGAATCCAAAGGGGCCAACGTCCTGACTTTC.

The rearrangement joins TRBV10-3 to TRBJ1-1; D not resolved. The CDR3 spans 12 residues. V lost 10 bases to trimming and J lost 6 bases, with 15 bases between them. Looked up from germline, CDR1 is ENHRY and CDR2 is SYGVKD. The CDR3 sequence: CATTSGWPEAFF. The CDR3 coding sequence is TGTGCCACGACCTCGGGATGGCCTGAAGCTTTCTTT.

DNA of the CDR3: TGTGCCAGCAGCGGGGACAGGGATAATAATGAGCAGTTCTTC. Its translation: CASSGDRDNNEQFF. This rearrangement joins TRBV5-6 to TRBJ2-1; 9 bases are shared with TRBD1. With V trimmed by 4 bases and J by 7 bases, 6 bases remained unmatched. The CDR3 length is 14 residues. Germline V gene data show CDR1 as SGHDT and CDR2 as YYEEEE.

The genes are TRBV9 and TRBJ2-2; 7 bases are a match to TRBD2. There are 16 residues in the CDR3. V lost 2 bases, J lost 2 bases, and 6 bases stayed unmatched. Germline loops: CDR1 SGDLS, CDR2 YYNGEE. This CDR3 is CASSVASGKNTGELFF. The CDR3 DNA follows: TGTGCCAGCAGCGTGGCTAGCGGAAAAAACACCGGGGAGCTGTTTTTT. Variable domain in full (rest from reference TRBV9 and TRBJ2-2): DSGVTQTPKHLITATGQRVTLRCSPRSGDLSVYWYQQSLDQGLQFLIQYYNGEERAKGNILERFSAQQFPDLHSELNLSSLELGDSALYFCASSVASGKNTGELFFGEGSRLTVL.

The chain uses TRBV7-6 and TRBJ2-7, with 7 bases identical to TRBD2. Unmatched junction bases numbered 6, after V lost 1 base and J lost 3 bases. CDR1 and CDR2 from the germline V gene are SGHVS and FNYEAQ. This CDR3 is built from 15 residues. CDR3 amino acids: CASSLVVSGFYEQYF. CDR3 DNA: TGTGCCAGCAGCTTAGTCGTTAGCGGGTTCTACGAGCAGTACTTC.

The rearrangement links TRBV25-1 to TRBJ1-5, with TRBD1 as a possible D gene (5 bases). The CDR3 has 13 residues. V gave up 6 bases and J gave up 3 bases, with 9 bases separating them. CDR1 and CDR2 from the germline V gene are MGHDK and SYGVNS. The CDR3 here is CASRRGNNQPQHF. CDR3 DNA sequence: TGTGCCAGCAGGCGGGGGAACAATCAGCCCCAGCATTTT.

The chain couples TRBV5-1 to TRBJ1-1; 8 nucleotides match TRBD1. Germline V lookup: CDR1 SGHRS, CDR2 YFSETQ. The trim removed 1 base at V and 5 bases at J, leaving 13 bases unmatched. The CDR3 is 17 residues long. The DNA for the CDR3 is TGCGCCAGCAGCTTGCTGACAGGGGCCAATCCGGGGACTGAAGCTTTCTTT. As protein: CASSLLTGANPGTEAFF.